The 14 T cell receptor beta chains given below trace back to one sample, sequenced in a study of PD-L1 blockade in urothelial cancer. As to time point: pretreatment peripheral blood. Profiling relied on immunoSEQ multiplex PCR, and the TCRdb table lists in-frame clones only, not all of them. The sample lists 54,000 or so clones, more than 80% occurring once. Here the sequenced sample was PBMCs, taken around atezolizumab (anti-PD-L1) treatment. Every receptor here comes from a man aged 50 or older with urothelial cancer.

This clone has a handful of counts. V and J are TRBV29-1 and TRBJ2-2; TRBD2 matches 8 bases. The CDR3 spans 14 residues. V lost 7 bases to trimming and J lost 1 base; unmatched junction nucleotides: 5. The V gene's germline CDR1 is SQVTM and CDR2 ANQGSEA. The CDR3 DNA follows: TGCAGCGCCACGAGCGGGGGGAACACCGGGGAGCTGTTTTTT. Encoded protein: CSATSGGNTGELFF.

V and J are TRBV21-1 and TRBJ2-1; no DNA check was done on the table's D call, TRBD2. TRBV21-1 constitutes a pseudogene. The CDR3 extends over 17 amino acids. CDR3: CASKASGKTSSYNEQFF. DNA for the CDR3: TGTGCCAGCAAAGCTAGCGGGAAGACGAGCTCCTACAATGAGCAGTTCTTC.

This clone was seen just once. The rearrangement links TRBV6-6 to TRBJ2-3; D is possibly TRBD1 (5 bases). Germline V gives CDR1 MNHNY, CDR2 SVGAGI (reference sequence). The CDR3 is 14 residues long. V was clipped by 8 bases and J by 0 bases, with 12 bases between them. The CDR3 loop reads CASSDTPSTDTQYF. CDR3 sequence (DNA): TGTGCCAGCTCGGACACCCCTAGCACAGATACGCAGTATTTT.

This chain links TRBV18 with TRBJ2-2; D is possibly TRBD2 (5 bases). CDR1 is KGHSH and CDR2 is LQKENI in the germline V gene. V lost 1 base and J lost 8, with 8 bases in between. The CDR3 covers 13 residues. The CDR3 is CASSPLSGGELFF. CDR3 nucleotides: TGTGCCAGCTCACCACTCTCGGGAGGGGAGCTGTTTTTT. Full variable domain (outside the CDR3, taken from reference TRBV18 and TRBJ2-2): NAGVMQNPRHLVRRRGQEARLRCSPMKGHSHVYWYRQLPEEGLKFMVYLQKENIIDESGMPKERFSAEFPKEGPSILRIQQVVRGDSAAYFCASSPLSGGELFFGEGSRLTVL.

This chain links TRBV9 with TRBJ1-5; 7 bases line up with TRBD1. Trimming took 0 bases from V and 7 from J; bases not matched to a gene: 4. CDR1 is SGDLS, CDR2 YYNGEE, per germline. This CDR3 spans 14 amino acids. CDR3 amino acids: CASSVGQGSQPQHF. The CDR3 nucleotides are TGTGCCAGCAGCGTAGGACAGGGTTCCCAGCCCCAGCATTTT.

The CDR3 DNA is TGTGCCAGCAGCTACCGGGACAGGGCGTACGAGCAGTACTTC. It specifies CASSYRDRAYEQYF. This chain links TRBV5-6 with TRBJ2-7; the match to TRBD1 covers 9 bases. Germline-derived CDR1 and CDR2 are SGHDT and YYEEEE. Trimming removed 3 bases from V and 4 bases from J; junction bases left unmatched: 5. This CDR3 region has 14 residues. The full variable domain, rest sourced from reference TRBV5-6 and TRBJ2-7, is DAGVTQSPTHLIKTRGQQVTLRCSPKSGHDTVSWYQQALGQGPQFIFQYYEEEERQRGNFPDRFSGHQFPNYSSELNVNALLLGDSALYLCASSYRDRAYEQYFGPGTRLTVT.

This clone was picked up one time. The chain has TRBV29-1 and TRBJ1-2, with D possibly being TRBD1 (5 bases). V was shortened by 6 bases and J by 7 bases, with 18 bases between the two germline ends. The CDR3 is 13 amino acids. Germline loops: CDR1 SQVTM, CDR2 ANQGSEA. The CDR3 nucleotides are TGCAGCGTGGGGGGTCGGGGGGAGAGTGGCTACACCTTC. Encoded protein: CSVGGRGESGYTF.

This chain links TRBV13 with TRBJ2-5; 10 nucleotides agree with TRBD2. The CDR3 extends over 15 amino acids. V was pared by 2 bases and J by 5 bases, with 5 bases of the junction left unmatched. Germline V gene data show CDR1 as PRHDT and CDR2 as FYEKMQ (reference sequence). This CDR3 reads CASSLWPAGGETQYF. Written as DNA, the CDR3 is TGTGCCAGCAGCTTATGGCCAGCGGGGGGGGAGACCCAGTACTTC.

The rearrangement joins TRBV19 to TRBJ2-1; 7 bases align to TRBD2. This CDR3 contains 17 residues. The V segment lost 3 bases and the J segment 2 bases; nucleotides outside the gene matches: 10. Germline CDR1 LNHDA, CDR2 SQIVND (reference sequence). The CDR3 DNA reads TGTGCCAGTAGTATGGTTGGGGCGGGAGAGGCCTACAATGAGCAGTTCTTC. Translation: CASSMVGAGEAYNEQFF.

This clone came up once. The V call is TRBV27, the J call TRBJ2-3; a weak D match, TRBD2 (5 bases). The CDR3 is made up of 15 amino acids. Germline V gene sequence: CDR1 MNHEY, CDR2 SMNVEV (reference sequence). Trimming removed 2 bases from V and 2 bases from J, with 11 bases in between. For the CDR3, the DNA is TGTGCCAGCAGTTTAGTTGGGAGCCCCACAGATACGCAGTATTTT. Translated: CASSLVGSPTDTQYF.

The rearrangement links TRBV27 to TRBJ2-7; TRBD2 agrees at 14 bases. Germline assignment: CDR1 MNHEY and CDR2 SMNVEV (reference sequence). The CDR3 length is 16 residues. Losses at the gene ends were 6 bases for V and 1 base for J; bases not matched to a gene: 5. CDR3 coding DNA: TGTGCCAGCAGGGGACTAGCGGGAGTGTGGTCCTACGAGCAGTACTTC. This translates into CASRGLAGVWSYEQYF.

The chain is built from TRBV19 and TRBJ1-4; TRBD1 matches 8 bases. CDR3 size: 15 residues. CDR1 LNHDA and CDR2 SQIVND come from the germline V gene (reference sequence). V lost 5 bases and J lost 6; bases outside the gene matches: 8. DNA of the CDR3: TGTGCCAGTAGTCCGGACAGGGTTAGGGATGAAAAACTGTTTTTT. This gives the protein CASSPDRVRDEKLFF.

The rearrangement uses TRBV11-2 and TRBJ2-7, with D hard to call. V was cut by 2 bases and J by 1 base, with 9 bases left in between. This CDR3 has 14 residues. Germline values: CDR1 SGHAT, CDR2 FQNNGV. DNA for the CDR3: TGTGCCAGCAGCTTAATGTGGCAATCCTACGAGCAGTACTTC. It is translated as CASSLMWQSYEQYF.

The chain carries TRBV6-5 and TRBJ1-5; a weak D match, TRBD1 (5 bases). CDR1 is MNHEY, CDR2 SVGAGI, per germline. There are 15 residues in the CDR3. Trimming removed 5 bases from V and 5 bases from J, with 16 bases in between. CDR3 coding DNA: TGTGCCAGCAGTCCGAGTTTCGTAGGGGATCAGCCCCAGCATTTT. Encoded protein: CASSPSFVGDQPQHF.